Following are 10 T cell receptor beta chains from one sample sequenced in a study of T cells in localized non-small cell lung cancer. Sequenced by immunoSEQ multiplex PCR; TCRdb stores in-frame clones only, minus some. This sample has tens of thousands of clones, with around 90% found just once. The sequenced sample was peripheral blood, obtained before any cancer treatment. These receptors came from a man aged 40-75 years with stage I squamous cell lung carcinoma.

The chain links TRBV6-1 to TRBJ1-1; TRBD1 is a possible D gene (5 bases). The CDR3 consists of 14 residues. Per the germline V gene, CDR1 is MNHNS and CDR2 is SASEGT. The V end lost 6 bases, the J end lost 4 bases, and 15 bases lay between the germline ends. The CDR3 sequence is CASRGLKGTTEAFF. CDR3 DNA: TGTGCCAGCAGAGGACTCAAAGGGACCACTGAAGCTTTCTTT.

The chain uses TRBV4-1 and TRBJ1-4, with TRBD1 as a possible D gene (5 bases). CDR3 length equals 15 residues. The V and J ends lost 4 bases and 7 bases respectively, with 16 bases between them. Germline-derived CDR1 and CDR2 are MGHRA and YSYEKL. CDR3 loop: CASSPNGQLAEKLFF. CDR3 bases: TGCGCCAGCAGCCCTAACGGACAATTAGCTGAAAAACTGTTTTTT.

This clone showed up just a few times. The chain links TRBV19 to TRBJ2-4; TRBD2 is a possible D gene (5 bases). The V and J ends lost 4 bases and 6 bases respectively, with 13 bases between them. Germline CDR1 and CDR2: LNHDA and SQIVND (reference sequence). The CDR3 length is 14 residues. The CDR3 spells CASSNPGERNIQYF. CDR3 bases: TGTGCCAGTAGTAACCCCGGGGAGCGAAACATTCAGTACTTC.

CDR3 nucleotides: TGTGCCACCAGCAAAAGACAGGGATCCAACACTGAAGCTTTCTTT. As protein: CATSKRQGSNTEAFF. The rearrangement links TRBV15 to TRBJ1-1; 7 bases fit TRBD1. The CDR3 has 15 residues. Germline-derived CDR1 and CDR2 are LNHNV and YYDKDF (reference sequence). Unmatched junction bases numbered 7, after V lost 4 bases and J lost 2 bases.

CDR3 sequence: CASSADRTSTDTQYF. CDR3 DNA sequence: TGCGCCAGCAGCGCAGACCGAACTAGCACAGATACGCAGTATTTT. V is TRBV5-1 and J is TRBJ2-3, with D unresolved. The V gene lost 4 bases and the J gene lost 0 bases, with 12 bases spanning the gap. CDR1 and CDR2 (germline): SGHRS, YFSETQ. This CDR3 comprises 15 residues.

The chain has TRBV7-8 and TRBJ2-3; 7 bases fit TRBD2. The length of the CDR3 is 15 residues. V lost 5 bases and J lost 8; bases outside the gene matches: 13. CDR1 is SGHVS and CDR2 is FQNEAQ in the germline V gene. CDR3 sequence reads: CASSPQTLSGGTQYF. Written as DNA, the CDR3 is TGTGCCAGCAGCCCCCAGACTCTATCGGGGGGTACGCAGTATTTT. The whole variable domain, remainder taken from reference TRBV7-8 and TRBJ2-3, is GAGVSQSPRYKVAKRGQDVALRCDPISGHVSLFWYQQALGQGPEFLTYFQNEAQLDKSGLPSDRFFAERPEGSVSTLKIQRTQQEDSAVYLCASSPQTLSGGTQYFGPGTRLTVL.

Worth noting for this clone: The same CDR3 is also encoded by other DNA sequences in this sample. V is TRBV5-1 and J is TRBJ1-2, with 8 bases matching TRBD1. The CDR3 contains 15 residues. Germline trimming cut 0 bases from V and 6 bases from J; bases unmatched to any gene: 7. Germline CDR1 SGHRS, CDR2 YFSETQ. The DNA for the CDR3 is TGCGCCAGCAGCTTGGATGGACAGGGTGGGGATGGCTACACCTTC. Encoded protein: CASSLDGQGGDGYTF.

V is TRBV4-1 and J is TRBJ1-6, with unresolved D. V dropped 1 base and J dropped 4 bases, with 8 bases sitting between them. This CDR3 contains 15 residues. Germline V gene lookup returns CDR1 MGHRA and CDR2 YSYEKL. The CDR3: CASSQGGSYNSPLHF. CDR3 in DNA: TGCGCCAGCAGCCAAGGAGGTTCGTATAATTCACCCCTCCACTTT.

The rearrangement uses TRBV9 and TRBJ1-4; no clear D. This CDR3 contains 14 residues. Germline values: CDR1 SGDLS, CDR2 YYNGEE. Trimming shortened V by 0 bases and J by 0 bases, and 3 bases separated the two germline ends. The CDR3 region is CASSVAATNEKLFF. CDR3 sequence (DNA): TGTGCCAGCAGCGTAGCTGCAACTAATGAAAAACTGTTTTTT.

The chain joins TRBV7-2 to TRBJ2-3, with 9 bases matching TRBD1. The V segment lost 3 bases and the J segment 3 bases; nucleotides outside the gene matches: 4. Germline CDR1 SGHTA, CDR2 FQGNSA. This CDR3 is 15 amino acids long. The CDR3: CASSLGQGRTDTQYF. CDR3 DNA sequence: TGTGCCAGCAGCTTGGGACAGGGTAGGACAGATACGCAGTATTTT.